This TCR beta chain was retrieved from a study of Graves' ophthalmopathy and Graves' hyperthyroidism. Study results and caveats: Blood also carried most expanded thyroid clonotypes exceeding 0.001 frequency.

RNA transcripts were the template, and TCR beta CDR3 regions were amplified from them. A first-round RT-PCR used HTBI primers, followed by a second-round multiplex PCR. Each CDR3 protein is one row after TCRdb ran MiXCR on the multiplex PCR reads. This table holds around 470,000 distinct CDR3 sequences, around 15% found once. Germline CDR1 is LGHNT and CDR2 is FRNRAP. This CDR3 contains 12 residues. J lost 6 bases, V lost 6 bases, and 5 bases had no gene match. Exclusion applied to patients with other autoimmune diseases, uncontrolled infections, pregnancy or lactation. Ten or more counts support this clonotype. Its matching antigen is unknown.

The receptor was derived from a woman aged 25 to 39 with Graves' ophthalmopathy. The chain has TRBV12-5 and TRBJ2-7; 7 bases fit TRBD1. Sequencing used blood. Here the CDR3 reads CASGVAGGEQYF. CDR3 bases: TGTGCTAGTGGCGTCGCAGGGGGCGAGCAGTACTTC.